This T cell receptor (beta chain) was captured in a study of blood T cells in healthy people across ages (dated by TCRdb to the mid-2010s). Describing the broader study: In model experiments, template switching captured roughly one uniquely barcoded TCR beta cDNA molecule for every two T cells. Using deep sequencing normalized with unique cDNA molecular identifiers, the study measured how TCR beta repertoire diversity changes with age. Donors were grouped into four age groups: young (average 16 years), middle-aged (39), aged (over 55) and long-lived (approximately 78). To avoid experimental bias, donors of different ages were distributed randomly across sequencing lanes. For two donors (one aged 18 to 30 and one aged 80 or older), the study analyzed two additional independent replicas of 1 million unique cDNA reads from the same blood draw. The full study reports these points: Observed TCR beta diversity per million T cells fell roughly linearly with age, and a significant reduction was already apparent by age approximately 41. The long-lived group showed more naive CD4+ T cells, fewer expanded clones and increased TCR diversity than the aged group, suggesting age selection. Total diversity estimates from one million sequenced T cells were considered lower bounds and underestimates. A strong correlation was found between observed TCR beta diversity and the percentage of naive T cells measured by flow cytometry. Because profiling used bulk unsorted PBMCs, naive and antigen-experienced compartments could not be compared conclusively. Because donor CMV infection status was unknown, age-related changes in expanded clonotypes were potentially confounded.

The CDR3 measures 15 amino acids from cysteine to phenylalanine. Left in the record is the CDR3 DNA by itself, 45 bases read in frame from the first base. The germline V gene yields MRHNA for CDR1 and SNTAGT for CDR2. The library was obtained by 5' RACE. Reads for this sample came from an Illumina HiSeq 2500. The second PCR ran for about 6 to 11 cycles and used a J-beta primer mix along with a sample-barcoded 5' primer. A unique molecular identifier was introduced onto each TCR beta cDNA molecule by a template-switch 5' adaptor carrying 12 random nucleotides. At least 2.5 million CDR3-containing paired-end reads were obtained from each sample. First-strand cDNA synthesis was performed from all RNA using the Mint cDNA synthesis kit, with priming by a TRBC-specific oligonucleotide. Following uracil-DNA glycosylase treatment, a first 18-cycle PCR with universal primers M1SS and BC2_uni_R was performed on all cDNA. The study's own analysis went as follows. Each sample was normalized by randomly selecting 1 million high-quality reads, each carrying a distinct molecular identifier. Instead of being binned into consensus sequences, reads that shared molecular identifiers were thrown out. MiTCR, set to a Q25 quality threshold and the strictest error-elimination algorithm, was used for CDR3 identification, clonotype clustering and error correction. Lower-bound total TCR beta diversity was estimated with a nonparametric unseen species model using Euler transformation. The raw public data were reprocessed by TCRdb itself: fastp quality trimming at Q25, MiXCR clonotype calling, in-frame beta chains only. Merged by CDR3 protein, the rows form single entries marked with the most common genes and DNA. V and J calls and clone size were set by TCRdb, not the authors. In this sample the table shows 660,000 or so distinct CDR3 sequences, under 70% of which occur a single time. Of the sample, approximately 40% falls within the top ten clones.

As for this clonotype: It lacks a known antigen. Base qualities were left out, and no much larger clone turns up one base away.

The donors were around 39 Caucasian individuals from Russia, aged about 6 to 95 years, who were systemically healthy. Around 10 milliliters of peripheral blood were collected from each donor into EDTA-treated Vacutainer tubes. Ficoll-Paque density-gradient centrifugation was used to isolate PBMCs, with at least 7 million per sample. Total RNA, at least 6 micrograms per sample, was extracted from PBMCs with Trizol reagent. The percentages of naive CD45RAhigh/CD27high T cells were determined by flow cytometry on a PBMC aliquot from every donor. Input material: blood. This receptor was obtained from a man between 60 and 70 years old in good health. The V gene is TRBV6-4 and the J gene is TRBJ2-1, with a weak D call of TRBD1 (6 bases match). CDR3 region: CDGSEELGGRNEQFF. The DNA is as follows: TGTGACGGCAGTGAAGAGCTAGGGGGTAGGAATGAGCAGTTCTTC.